This T cell receptor (beta chain) stems from a study of blood T cell repertoires in COVID-19. At the level of the study: COVID-19 samples from acute and convalescent phases originated in the United States, Italy and Spain. Nucleic acid was either cDNA or gDNA, and it came from T cells, B-cell-depleted T cells, or PBMCs.

As processed by the authors: Using reference gene primer amplification, nucleated cell counts were estimated. Sequencing was performed with immunoSEQ multiplex PCR; in TCRdb, only in-frame clones are kept and a portion is missing. V, J and clone size derive from that table, while D and trimming were established from the DNA sequence. The sample yields around 100,000 clones, approximately 80% seen once. Material: peripheral blood. The sequence was collected from a human donor in a cohort sampled during active COVID-19.

CDR3 amino acids: CASSTRQGISTDTQYF. In DNA, the CDR3 is TGCGCCAGCTCTACAAGACAGGGCATAAGCACAGATACGCAGTATTTT. The chain uses TRBV5-1 and TRBJ2-3, with 7 bases aligning to TRBD1. The CDR3 loop spans 16 amino acids. V lost 7 bases to trimming and J lost 0 bases; unmatched junction nucleotides: 11. The germline CDR1 and CDR2 sequences are SGHRS and YFSETQ.